This is a list of T cell receptor beta chains from one sample in a study of T cells in Graves' hyperthyroidism and ophthalmopathy. TCRdb re-called the multiplex PCR reads with MiXCR, one entry per CDR3 protein. The sample holds over 650,000 distinct CDR3 sequences, 45% seen once. The sequencing input was peripheral blood or thyroid tissue (not recorded which). These receptors all stem from an adult man with Graves' disease, either hyperthyroidism or ophthalmopathy (not recorded which). CDR3s include the opening cysteine and the closing phenylalanine or tryptophan. A D gene is named only where the DNA matches it firmly. Clone size appears in some rows only: once, few, many, or a class for an expanded clone.

cdr3_aa	cdr3_nt	clone_size	d_call	v_call	j_call
CASSHPGKGNTEAFF	TGTGCCAGCAGCCACCCCGGTAAGGGGAACACTGAAGCTTTCTTT	-	-	TRBV7-9	TRBJ1-1
CASSIVGGEETQYF	TGTGCCAGTAGTATAGTTGGAGGGGAAGAGACCCAGTACTTC	few	-	TRBV19	TRBJ2-5
CSARGVTYQETQYF	TGCAGTGCTAGGGGGGTAACGTACCAAGAGACCCAGTACTTC	-	-	TRBV20-1	TRBJ2-5
CASSHSSGEGNQPQHF	TGTGCCAGCAGCCATTCATCGGGGGAGGGCAATCAGCCCCAGCATTTT	-	-	TRBV7-8	TRBJ1-5
CASSGNVRVQHF	TGTGCCAGCAGTGGGAATGTAAGGGTCCAGCATTTT	few	-	TRBV12-3/TRBV12-4	TRBJ1-5
CASSSSGVNQAQHF	TGTGCCAGCAGTTCTTCAGGGGTCAATCAGGCCCAGCATTTT	once	-	TRBV12-3/TRBV12-4	TRBJ1-5
CASSLVPGNYGYTF	TGCGCCAGCAGCTTGGTCCCGGGGAACTATGGCTACACCTTC	-	-	TRBV5-1	TRBJ1-2
CASSSTGTGVHEQYF	TGTGCCAGCAGTTCTACCGGGACAGGGGTCCACGAGCAGTACTTC	-	TRBD1	TRBV25-1	TRBJ2-7
CASSFSYGETQYF	TGTGCCAGCAGCTTCTCGTACGGCGAGACCCAGTACTTC	many	-	TRBV7-9	TRBJ2-5
CASSQDLMSNTEAFF	TGTGCCAGCAGCCAAGATCTTATGTCGAACACTGAAGCTTTCTTT	-	-	TRBV25-1	TRBJ1-1
CASSLWLAGTGELFF	TGTGCCAGCAGCTTATGGCTAGCGGGGACCGGGGAGCTGTTTTTT	-	TRBD2	TRBV7-9	TRBJ2-2
CATSSWGGGGYNSPLHF	TGTGCCACCAGCAGCTGGGGAGGGGGTGGCTATAATTCACCCCTCCACTTT	-	-	TRBV15	TRBJ1-6
CASEGPGYNQPQHF	TGTGCTAGTGAGGGCCCCGGTTACAATCAGCCCCAGCATTTT	few	-	TRBV12-5	TRBJ1-5
CASRSVDGSYNSPLHF	TGTGCCAGCAGATCGGTGGACGGGTCCTATAATTCACCCCTCCACTTT	-	-	TRBV7-4	TRBJ1-6
CSARAGSSYEQYF	TGCAGTGCTAGGGCGGGGAGCTCCTACGAGCAGTACTTC	many	-	TRBV20-1	TRBJ2-7
CASSLSGAGQGLNEQYF	TGTGCCAGCAGCTTAAGTGGCGCGGGACAGGGTTTAAACGAGCAGTACTTC	many	TRBD1	TRBV7-6	TRBJ2-7
CSVAGTGELFF	TGCAGCGTTGCCGGGACAGGGGAGCTGTTTTTT	few	-	TRBV29-1	TRBJ2-2
CASCEGNTEAFF	TGTGCCAGCTGTGAAGGGAACACTGAAGCTTTCTTT	-	-	TRBV2	TRBJ1-1
CAITGDNYSPLHF	TGTGCCATCACGGGTGACAACTATTCACCCCTCCACTTT	-	-	TRBV10-3	TRBJ1-6
CSAIYRGRDQPQHF	TGCAGTGCCATATACAGGGGCCGAGATCAGCCCCAGCATTTT	-	TRBD1	TRBV20-1	TRBJ1-5
CAWDLGQGSAFF	TGTGCCTGGGACCTTGGACAGGGTTCGGCTTTCTTT	-	TRBD1	TRBV30	TRBJ1-1
CASMSGAYAEAFF	TGTGCCAGCATGTCAGGGGCCTATGCTGAAGCTTTCTTT	many	-	TRBV2	TRBJ1-1
CASSFEGVGANQPQHF	TGTGCCAGCAGCTTTGAGGGTGTAGGGGCCAATCAGCCCCAGCATTTT	-	-	TRBV12-1	TRBJ1-5
CATSDFPPGGPGDTEAFF	TGTGCCACCAGTGATTTCCCCCCAGGGGGGCCAGGTGACACTGAAGCTTTCTTT	-	TRBD1	TRBV24-1	TRBJ1-1
CASSLSASGYEQYF	TGCGCCAGCAGCTTGTCGGCTAGCGGCTACGAGCAGTACTTC	-	TRBD2	TRBV7-9	TRBJ2-7
CSASQGSDEKLFF	TGCAGTGCGTCACAGGGGTCGGATGAAAAACTGTTTTTT	-	TRBD1	TRBV20-1	TRBJ1-4
CASVLTGQANYGYTF	TGTGCCAGCGTATTGACAGGGCAAGCTAACTATGGCTACACCTTC	few	TRBD1	TRBV2	TRBJ1-2
CATSDPLGQGAEAFF	TGTGCCACCAGTGATCCTCTTGGACAGGGGGCTGAAGCTTTCTTT	once	TRBD1	TRBV24-1	TRBJ1-1
CSVSRDSYEQYF	TGCAGCGTTTCCCGGGACAGCTACGAGCAGTACTTC	-	TRBD1	TRBV29-1	TRBJ2-7
CAISDYRGLNYGYTF	TGTGCCATCAGTGACTACAGGGGGCTAAACTATGGCTACACCTTC	few	TRBD1	TRBV10-3	TRBJ1-2
CATSDSGLYGYAF	TGTGCCACCAGTGACTCGGGACTTTATGGCTACGCCTTC	-	-	TRBV24-1	TRBJ1-2
CASRLLTGESTDTQYF	TGTGCCAGCAGGCTGCTTACAGGGGAGAGCACAGATACGCAGTATTTT	-	TRBD1	TRBV7-2	TRBJ2-3
CASSESGTENSPLHF	TGCGCCAGCAGTGAGTCGGGGACAGAGAATTCACCCCTCCACTTT	-	TRBD1	TRBV10-2	TRBJ1-6
CASSYGTANTEAFF	TGTGCCAGCAGTTACGGGACAGCGAACACTGAAGCTTTCTTT	many	TRBD1	TRBV12-3/TRBV12-4	TRBJ1-1
CSARDSSSGAAWLGNQPQHF	TGCAGTGCTAGAGATTCTAGTTCAGGGGCGGCGTGGTTAGGCAATCAGCCCCAGCATTTT	few	-	TRBV20-1	TRBJ1-5
CASGEGFRATEAFF	TGTGCCAGCGGTGAGGGGTTTAGAGCTACTGAAGCTTTCTTT	-	-	TRBV2	TRBJ1-1
CASSSKTGNNSPLHF	TGTGCCAGCAGCAGCAAGACAGGGAACAATTCACCCCTCCACTTT	once	TRBD1	TRBV7-9	TRBJ1-6
CASSFGGAEGTEAFF	TGTGCCAGCAGTTTCGGTGGGGCTGAGGGGACTGAAGCTTTCTTT	-	-	TRBV2	TRBJ1-1
CASSLRNSYEQYF	TGTGCCAGCAGCCTTAGGAACTCCTACGAGCAGTACTTC	few	-	TRBV5-4	TRBJ2-7
CASSEAGDFYGYTF	TGTGCCAGCAGTGAAGCGGGGGACTTCTATGGCTACACCTTC	many	-	TRBV2	TRBJ1-2
CASSLERGRGYTF	TGCGCCAGCAGCTTGGAAAGGGGGCGCGGCTACACCTTC	many	TRBD1	TRBV5-1	TRBJ1-2
CASSQVVNYEQYF	TGTGCCAGCAGCCAAGTCGTCAACTACGAGCAGTACTTC	-	-	TRBV3-1	TRBJ2-7
CASSFARDTEAFF	TGTGCCAGCAGTTTTGCCCGGGACACTGAAGCTTTCTTT	-	-	TRBV12-3/TRBV12-4	TRBJ1-1
CASSETRNSNQPQHF	TGTGCCAGCAGTGAAACAAGGAATAGCAATCAGCCCCAGCATTTT	few	-	TRBV2	TRBJ1-5
CSARQFAGQTYQETQYF	TGCAGTGCTAGACAATTCGCGGGACAGACTTACCAAGAGACCCAGTACTTC	-	-	TRBV20-1	TRBJ2-5
CASSLTTASEQYF	TGTGCCAGCAGCTTAACAACAGCTTCCGAGCAGTACTTC	many	-	TRBV7-3	TRBJ2-7
CASSSQGSGNEKLFF	TGTGCCAGCAGCTCGCAGGGGAGTGGTAATGAAAAACTGTTTTTT	-	-	TRBV5-6	TRBJ1-4
CSASQPGQAASGNTIYF	TGCAGTGCTAGCCAGCCTGGACAGGCGGCCTCTGGAAACACCATATATTTT	once	TRBD1	TRBV20-1	TRBJ1-3
CASSVGYPLGETQYF	TGTGCCAGCAGTGTGGGCTACCCCCTCGGGGAGACCCAGTACTTC	-	-	TRBV6-6	TRBJ2-5
CASSPRGTASATNEKLFF	TGTGCCAGCAGCCCCCGGGGGACAGCCTCGGCAACTAATGAAAAACTGTTTTTT	-	TRBD1	TRBV9	TRBJ1-4
CASSSSALRGRNQPQHF	TGTGCCAGCAGTTCAAGCGCACTCAGGGGGCGCAATCAGCCCCAGCATTTT	many	TRBD1	TRBV2	TRBJ1-5
CASNPPDRDQETQYF	TGTGCCAGCAATCCACCGGACAGAGACCAAGAGACCCAGTACTTC	-	-	TRBV7-9	TRBJ2-5